The clone carrying this T cell receptor (beta chain) showed up many times. The antigen remains undetermined. CDR3 size: 13 residues. V lost 4 bases and J 9 bases, leaving 13 bases between the germline ends. For TCR beta, libraries came from quantitative 5'-RACE with molecular barcodes. TCRdb itself ran the 5' RACE reads through MiXCR, one entry per CDR3 protein. Here the sample spans around 31,000 distinct CDR3 sequences, 30% being singletons. This sample was taken from a study of CD8 T cells in ankylosing spondylitis. Study findings and constraints: Within peripheral blood, clones linked to disease were CD8+ and relatively rare.

The sequence was obtained from a male donor with ankylosing spondylitis. V usage is TRBV12-3 or TRBV12-4 and J usage is TRBJ1-5; D gene ambiguous. The specimen sequenced was synovial fluid, either unsorted or a sorted T cell fraction (not recorded which). In nucleotides, the CDR3 is TGTGCCAGCAGTTCTATACTGATCGGGCCCCAGCATTTT. Translating gives CASSSILIGPQHF.